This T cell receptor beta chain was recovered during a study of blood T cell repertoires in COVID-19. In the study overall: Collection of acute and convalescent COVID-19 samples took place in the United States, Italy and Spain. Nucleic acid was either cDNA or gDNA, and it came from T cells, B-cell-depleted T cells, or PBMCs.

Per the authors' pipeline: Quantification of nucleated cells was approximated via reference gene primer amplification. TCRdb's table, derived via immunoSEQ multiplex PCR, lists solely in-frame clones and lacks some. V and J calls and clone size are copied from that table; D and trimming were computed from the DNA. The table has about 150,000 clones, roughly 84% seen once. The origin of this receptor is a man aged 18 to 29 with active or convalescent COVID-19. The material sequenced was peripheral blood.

CDR3 amino acids: CASSISGNQPQHF. Here the CDR3 DNA reads TGTGCCAGTAGTATATCGGGTAATCAGCCCCAGCATTTT. The V call is TRBV19, the J call TRBJ1-5; D remains ambiguous. Germline V gene data show CDR1 as LNHDA and CDR2 as SQIVND (reference sequence). V was cut by 2 bases and J by 4 bases, with 6 bases left in between. The length of the CDR3 is 13 residues.